These 14 T cell receptor beta chains share one sample of origin, sequenced in a study of shared clonotypes between healthy human individuals. CD45RO-negative CD8 cells positively selected for CCR7 made up the naive population, which excluded terminally differentiated effector memory CD45RA+ cells. Repertoires were generated with immunoSEQ multiplex PCR, while TCRdb's copy carries only in-frame clones and drops some. The sample has roughly 1,800,000 clones, about 95% seen once. The sequencing sample was made of naive CD8+ T cells sorted from blood. The receptors here all came from a man aged 18 to 35 in good health.

A note on this clone: This specimen includes other DNA sequences encoding the same CDR3. The J gene is TRBJ2-7, the V gene TRBV28; tentative D call: TRBD2 (5 bases). The CDR3 runs to 15 residues. From germline, CDR1 is MDHEN and CDR2 SYDVKM. Deletions cut 2 bases from V and 2 bases from J, with 13 bases between. The CDR3 nucleotides read TGTGCCAGCAGTTTAGGGCCAGGAGGAACCTACGAGCAGTACTTC. Translation gives CASSLGPGGTYEQYF. The full variable domain, rest sourced from reference TRBV28 and TRBJ2-7, is DVKVTQSSRYLVKRTGEKVFLECVQDMDHENMFWYRQDPGLGLRLIYFSYDVKMKEKGDIPEGYSVSREKKERFSLILESASTNQTSMYLCASSLGPGGTYEQYFGPGTRLTVT.

In regard to this clone: The same CDR3 can be traced to other DNA sequences in this sample. The CDR3 region is CASSPRTSSYNEQFF. CDR3 nucleotide sequence: TGTGCCAGCAGCCCCAGGACGAGCTCCTACAATGAGCAGTTCTTC. The gene calls are TRBV7-9 and TRBJ2-1; D remains ambiguous. The CDR3 length is 15 residues. V shed 5 bases and J shed 0 bases, with 11 bases lying between them. The V gene's germline CDR1 is SEHNR and CDR2 FQNEAQ (reference sequence).

This chain links TRBV6-1 with TRBJ1-1; no firm D call. From germline, CDR1 is MNHNS and CDR2 SASEGT. Trimming left V 9 bases short and J 3 bases short, with 17 bases between. The CDR3 runs to 14 residues. The CDR3 nucleotides are TGTGCCAGTCCTTCCGAGGTGAGGCACACTGAAGCTTTCTTT. Protein product: CASPSEVRHTEAFF.

V and J are TRBV4-1 and TRBJ1-6, with a tentative D call TRBD1 (5 bases). The CDR3 runs to 14 residues. Germline V gives CDR1 MGHRA, CDR2 YSYEKL. V lost 4 bases and J lost 10, with 14 bases in between. CDR3 nucleotide sequence: TGCGCCAGCAGCCGAGTTGGGGGGGACTCACCCCTCCACTTT. Translating gives CASSRVGGDSPLHF.

The chain carries TRBV11-2 and TRBJ2-1; D is unresolved. The CDR3 is 12 residues long. CDR1 and CDR2 (germline): SGHAT, FQNNGV. V was pared by 1 base and J by 8 bases, with 6 bases between. CDR3 in amino acids: CASSLGQDEQFF. The CDR3 coding sequence is TGTGCCAGCAGCTTAGGACAAGATGAGCAGTTCTTC. Filled out from reference TRBV11-2 and TRBJ2-1, the complete variable domain reads EAGVAQSPRYKIIEKRQSVAFWCNPISGHATLYWYQQILGQGPKLLIQFQNNGVVDDSQLPKDRFSAERLKGVDSTLKIQPAKLEDSAVYLCASSLGQDEQFFGPGTRLTVL.

On this clone itself: The sample has other DNA sequences that encode this CDR3 too. The gene calls are TRBV9 and TRBJ2-7, with D perhaps TRBD2 (5 bases). The germline V gene has CDR1 SGDLS and CDR2 YYNGEE. V was shortened by 0 bases and J by 2 bases, with 9 bases between the two germline ends. This CDR3 has 14 residues. The CDR3 nucleotides are TGTGCCAGCAGCGTAGGGACTGGCGCCTACGAGCAGTACTTC. It encodes CASSVGTGAYEQYF.

On this clone itself: The same CDR3 can be traced to other DNA sequences in this sample. The chain has TRBV27 and TRBJ2-3, with a weak D call TRBD2 (6 bases). V was pared by 2 bases and J by 0 bases, with 9 bases between. CDR1 and CDR2 (germline): MNHEY, SMNVEV (reference sequence). This CDR3 comprises 15 residues. CDR3 residues: CASSLLAGSTDTQYF. CDR3 nucleotide sequence: TGTGCCAGCAGTTTACTGGCGGGGAGCACAGATACGCAGTATTTT.

Concerning this clone: This CDR3 is also generated by other DNA sequences in the sample. V usage is TRBV2 and J usage is TRBJ1-5; possible D gene TRBD1, 5 bases. This CDR3 region has 14 residues. V was cut by 0 bases and J by 2 bases, with 5 bases left in between. Looked up from germline, CDR1 is SNHLY and CDR2 is FYNNEI. CDR3 sequence (DNA): TGTGCCAGCAGTGAAGCGGGGGGCAATCAGCCCCAGCATTTT. Amino acid sequence: CASSEAGGNQPQHF.

A word on this clone: Different DNA sequences within this sample yield the same CDR3. V usage is TRBV9 and J usage is TRBJ2-7; D is undetermined. V lost 0 bases to trimming and J lost 0 bases, with 10 bases between them. CDR1 and CDR2 from the germline V gene are SGDLS and YYNGEE. The CDR3 extends over 15 amino acids. The DNA of the CDR3 is TGTGCCAGCAGCGTAGGGGGTAGCCCCTCCTACGAGCAGTACTTC. As protein: CASSVGGSPSYEQYF.

This chain joins TRBV9 and TRBJ2-7; a weak D match, TRBD2 (6 bases). V was trimmed by 3 bases and J by 3 bases, leaving 13 bases between them. This CDR3 region has 14 residues. Germline CDR1 is SGDLS and CDR2 is YYNGEE. The CDR3 loop reads CASSAGLSGYEQYF. DNA of the CDR3: TGTGCCAGCAGCGCGGGACTTTCAGGCTACGAGCAGTACTTC. Drawing the rest from reference TRBV9 and TRBJ2-7, the complete variable domain is DSGVTQTPKHLITATGQRVTLRCSPRSGDLSVYWYQQSLDQGLQFLIQYYNGEERAKGNILERFSAQQFPDLHSELNLSSLELGDSALYFCASSAGLSGYEQYFGPGTRLTVT.

The rearrangement uses TRBV9 and TRBJ2-5; 13 nucleotides agree with TRBD2. CDR3 length equals 16 residues. The V gene's germline CDR1 is SGDLS and CDR2 YYNGEE. V lost 4 bases and J lost 2; bases outside the gene matches: 5. CDR3 region: CASSSGTSGIQETQYF. The CDR3 DNA reads as TGTGCCAGCAGCTCCGGGACTAGCGGGATACAAGAGACCCAGTACTTC.

V usage is TRBV15 and J usage is TRBJ1-2; D remains unclear. Germline V gene sequence: CDR1 LNHNV, CDR2 YYDKDF (reference sequence). This CDR3 is 13 amino acids long. The germline V and J ends were trimmed by 5 bases and 8 bases, with 15 bases remaining between them. The CDR3 nucleotides are TGTGCCACCAGCGGAGGCTACGTGGGGGGCTACACCTTC. Encoded protein: CATSGGYVGGYTF.

The gene calls are TRBV4-3 and TRBJ2-2; tentatively, D is TRBD2 (5 bases). Germline lookup yields CDR1 LGHNA and CDR2 YSLEER. The CDR3 is 20 residues long. The germline V and J ends were trimmed by 4 bases and 2 bases, with 26 bases remaining between them. As DNA, the CDR3 is TGCGCCAGCAGCCTATCCGCCTCTTCTTGGGGAGAGGGAAACACCGGGGAGCTGTTTTTT. It codes for CASSLSASSWGEGNTGELFF.

The gene calls are TRBV19 and TRBJ2-3, with D unresolved. This CDR3 has 13 residues. Germline lookup yields CDR1 LNHDA and CDR2 SQIVND (reference sequence). V was trimmed by 5 bases and J by 4 bases, leaving 10 bases between them. The CDR3 loop reads CASSFLGSDTQYF. The CDR3 DNA is TGTGCCAGTAGTTTCCTGGGCTCAGATACGCAGTATTTT.